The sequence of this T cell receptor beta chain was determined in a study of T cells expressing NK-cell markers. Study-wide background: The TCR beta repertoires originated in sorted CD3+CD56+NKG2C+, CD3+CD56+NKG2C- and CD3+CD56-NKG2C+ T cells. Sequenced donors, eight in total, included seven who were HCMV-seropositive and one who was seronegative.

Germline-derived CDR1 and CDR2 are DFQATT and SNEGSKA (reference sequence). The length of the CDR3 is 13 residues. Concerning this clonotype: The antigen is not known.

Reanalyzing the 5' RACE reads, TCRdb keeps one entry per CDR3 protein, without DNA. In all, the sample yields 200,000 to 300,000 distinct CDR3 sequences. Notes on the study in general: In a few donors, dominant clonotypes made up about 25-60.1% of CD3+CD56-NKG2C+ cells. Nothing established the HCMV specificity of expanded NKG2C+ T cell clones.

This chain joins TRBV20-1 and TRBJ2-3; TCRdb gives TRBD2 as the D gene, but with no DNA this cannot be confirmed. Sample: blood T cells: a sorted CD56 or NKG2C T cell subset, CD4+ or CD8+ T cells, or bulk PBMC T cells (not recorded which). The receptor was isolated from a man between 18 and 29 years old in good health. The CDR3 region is CSAAREGDGGQYF.